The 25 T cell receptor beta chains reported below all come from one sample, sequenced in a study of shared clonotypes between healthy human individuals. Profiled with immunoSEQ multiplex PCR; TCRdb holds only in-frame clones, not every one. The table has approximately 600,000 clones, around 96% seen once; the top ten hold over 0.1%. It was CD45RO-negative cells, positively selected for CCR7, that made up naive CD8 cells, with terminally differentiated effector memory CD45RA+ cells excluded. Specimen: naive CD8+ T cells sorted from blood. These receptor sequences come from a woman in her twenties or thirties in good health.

CDR3 bases: TGTGCCAGCAGCAGGATTTATCTAGTCGGGGAGCTGTTTTTT. Its protein product is CASSRIYLVGELFF. This chain connects TRBV5-6 to TRBJ2-2; the D is unclear. The CDR3 extends over 14 amino acids. V was trimmed by 4 bases and J by 7 bases, leaving 14 bases between them. Germline V gene data show CDR1 as SGHDT and CDR2 as YYEEEE.

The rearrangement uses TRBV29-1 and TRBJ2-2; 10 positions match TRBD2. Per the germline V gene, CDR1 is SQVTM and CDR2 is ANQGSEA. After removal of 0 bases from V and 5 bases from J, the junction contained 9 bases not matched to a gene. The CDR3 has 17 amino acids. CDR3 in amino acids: CSVEDWPSGRETGELFF. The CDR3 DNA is TGCAGCGTTGAAGATTGGCCTAGCGGGAGAGAAACCGGGGAGCTGTTTTTT.

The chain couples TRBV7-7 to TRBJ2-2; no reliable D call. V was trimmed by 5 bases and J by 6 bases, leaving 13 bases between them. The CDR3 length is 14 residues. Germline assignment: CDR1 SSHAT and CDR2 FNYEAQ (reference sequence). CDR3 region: CASSPHLNAGELFF. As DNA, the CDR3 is TGTGCCAGCAGCCCCCACTTAAACGCCGGGGAGCTGTTTTTT. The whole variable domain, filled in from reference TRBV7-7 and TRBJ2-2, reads GAGVSQSPRYKVTKRGQDVTLRCDPISSHATLYWYQQALGQGPEFLTYFNYEAQPDKSGLPSDRFSAERPEGSISTLTIQRTEQRDSAMYRCASSPHLNAGELFFGEGSRLTVL.

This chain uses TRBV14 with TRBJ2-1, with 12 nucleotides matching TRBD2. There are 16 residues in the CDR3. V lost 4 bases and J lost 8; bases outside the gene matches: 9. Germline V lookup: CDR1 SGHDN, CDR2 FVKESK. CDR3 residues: CASSPRLAGDRYEQFF. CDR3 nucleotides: TGTGCCAGCAGCCCACGACTAGCGGGAGATAGATATGAGCAGTTCTTC.

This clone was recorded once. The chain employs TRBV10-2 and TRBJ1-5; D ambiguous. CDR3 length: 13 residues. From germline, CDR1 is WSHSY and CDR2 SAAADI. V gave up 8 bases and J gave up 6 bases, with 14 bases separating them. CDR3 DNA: TGCGCCAGCGGCGTGGTAGGGTCTCAGCCCCAGCATTTT. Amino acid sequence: CASGVVGSQPQHF.

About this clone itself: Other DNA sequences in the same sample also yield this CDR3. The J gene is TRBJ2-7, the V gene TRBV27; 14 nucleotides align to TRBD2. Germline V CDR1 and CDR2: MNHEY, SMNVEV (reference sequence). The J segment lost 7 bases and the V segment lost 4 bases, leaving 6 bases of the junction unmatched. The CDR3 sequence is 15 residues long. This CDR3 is CASSSGTSGRGEQYF. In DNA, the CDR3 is TGTGCCAGCAGTTCCGGGACTAGCGGGAGAGGGGAGCAGTACTTC.

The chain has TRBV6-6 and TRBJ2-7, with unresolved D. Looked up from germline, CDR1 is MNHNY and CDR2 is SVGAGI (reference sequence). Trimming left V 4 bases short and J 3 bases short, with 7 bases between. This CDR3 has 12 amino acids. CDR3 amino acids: CASSSLHYEQYF. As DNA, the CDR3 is TGTGCCAGCAGTTCGCTTCACTACGAGCAGTACTTC.

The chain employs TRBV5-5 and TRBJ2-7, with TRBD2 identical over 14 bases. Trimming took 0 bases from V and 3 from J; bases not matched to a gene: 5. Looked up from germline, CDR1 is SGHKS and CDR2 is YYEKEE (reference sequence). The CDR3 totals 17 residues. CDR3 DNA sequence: TGTGCCAGCAGCTTGGCCGGACTAGCGGGAGGATTCTACGAGCAGTACTTC. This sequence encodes CASSLAGLAGGFYEQYF. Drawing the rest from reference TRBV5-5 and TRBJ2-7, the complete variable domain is DAGVTQSPTHLIKTRGQQVTLRCSPISGHKSVSWYQQVLGQGPQFIFQYYEKEERGRGNFPDRFSARQFPNYSSELNVNALLLGDSALYLCASSLAGLAGGFYEQYFGPGTRLTVT.

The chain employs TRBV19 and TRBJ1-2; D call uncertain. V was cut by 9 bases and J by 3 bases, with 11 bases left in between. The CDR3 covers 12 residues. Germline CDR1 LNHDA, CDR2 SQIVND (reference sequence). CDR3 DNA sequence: TGTGCCAGCTCGGACTTCTACTATGGCTACACCTTC. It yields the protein CASSDFYYGYTF.

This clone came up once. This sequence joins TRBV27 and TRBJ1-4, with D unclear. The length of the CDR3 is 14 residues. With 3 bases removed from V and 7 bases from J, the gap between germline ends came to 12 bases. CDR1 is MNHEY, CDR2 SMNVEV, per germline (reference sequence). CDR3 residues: CASSFGKGSEKLFF. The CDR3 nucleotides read TGTGCCAGCAGTTTCGGAAAGGGTTCTGAAAAACTGTTTTTT. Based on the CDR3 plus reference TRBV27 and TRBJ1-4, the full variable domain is EAQVTQNPRYLITVTGKKLTVTCSQNMNHEYMSWYRQDPGLGLRQIYYSMNVEVTDKGDVPEGYKVSRKEKRNFPLILESPSPNQTSLYFCASSFGKGSEKLFFGSGTQLSVL.

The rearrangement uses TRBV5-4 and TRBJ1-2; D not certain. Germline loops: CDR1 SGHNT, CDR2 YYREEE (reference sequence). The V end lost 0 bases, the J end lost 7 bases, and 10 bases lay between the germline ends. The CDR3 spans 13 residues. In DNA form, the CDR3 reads TGTGCCAGCAGCTTGGGAGAAGGTCCTGGCTACACCTTC. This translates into CASSLGEGPGYTF.

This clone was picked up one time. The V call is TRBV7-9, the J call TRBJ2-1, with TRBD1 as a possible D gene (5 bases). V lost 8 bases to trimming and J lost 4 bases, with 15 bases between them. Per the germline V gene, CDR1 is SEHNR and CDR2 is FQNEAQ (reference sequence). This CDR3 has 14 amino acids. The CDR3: CASLGSGIYNEQFF. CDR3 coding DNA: TGTGCCAGCCTCGGCTCAGGGATATACAATGAGCAGTTCTTC.

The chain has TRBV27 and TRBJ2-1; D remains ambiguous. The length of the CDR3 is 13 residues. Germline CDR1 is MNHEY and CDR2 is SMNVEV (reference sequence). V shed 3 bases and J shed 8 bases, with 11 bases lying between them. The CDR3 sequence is CASSFPGLDEQFF. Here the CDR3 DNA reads TGTGCCAGCAGTTTTCCTGGGCTCGATGAGCAGTTCTTC.

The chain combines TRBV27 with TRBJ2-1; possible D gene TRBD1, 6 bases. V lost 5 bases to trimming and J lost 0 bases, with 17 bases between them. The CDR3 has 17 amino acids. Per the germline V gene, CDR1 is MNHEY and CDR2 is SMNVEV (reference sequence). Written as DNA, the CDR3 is TGTGCCAGCAGTCTCGGCCGCGGACAGAGCTCCTACAATGAGCAGTTCTTC. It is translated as CASSLGRGQSSYNEQFF.

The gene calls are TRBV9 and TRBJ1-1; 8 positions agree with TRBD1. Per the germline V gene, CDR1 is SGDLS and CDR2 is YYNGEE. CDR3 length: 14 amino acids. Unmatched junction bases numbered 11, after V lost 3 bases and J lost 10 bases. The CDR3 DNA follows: TGTGCCAGCAGCGATGGGGGACAGGCTCTTCCAGCTTTCTTT. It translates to CASSDGGQALPAFF.

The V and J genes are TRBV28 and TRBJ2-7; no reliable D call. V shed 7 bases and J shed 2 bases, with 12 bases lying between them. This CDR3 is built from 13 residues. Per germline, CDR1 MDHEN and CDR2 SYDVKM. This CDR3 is CASTHEATYEQYF. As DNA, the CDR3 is TGTGCCAGCACACACGAAGCTACCTACGAGCAGTACTTC.

Written as DNA, the CDR3 is TGTGCCAGCAGTTTATTGATCGGTTCCGCGGGAGGGGACAATGAGCAGTTCTTC. It yields the protein CASSLLIGSAGGDNEQFF. The chain carries TRBV28 and TRBJ2-1; the match to TRBD2 covers 9 bases. Unmatched junction bases numbered 12, after V lost 1 base and J lost 5 bases. The CDR3 loop spans 18 amino acids. Germline-derived CDR1 and CDR2 are MDHEN and SYDVKM.

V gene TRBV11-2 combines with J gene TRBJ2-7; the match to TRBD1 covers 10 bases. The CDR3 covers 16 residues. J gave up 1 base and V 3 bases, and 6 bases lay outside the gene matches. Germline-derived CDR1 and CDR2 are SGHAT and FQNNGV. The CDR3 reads CASSFAGTGASYEQYF. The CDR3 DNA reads TGTGCCAGCAGCTTCGCCGGGACAGGGGCGTCCTACGAGCAGTACTTC.

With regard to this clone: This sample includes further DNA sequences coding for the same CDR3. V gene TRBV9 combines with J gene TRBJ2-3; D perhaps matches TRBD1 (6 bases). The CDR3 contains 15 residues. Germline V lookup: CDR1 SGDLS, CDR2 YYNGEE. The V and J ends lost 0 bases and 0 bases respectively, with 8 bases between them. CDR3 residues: CASSVEGVSTDTQYF. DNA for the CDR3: TGTGCCAGCAGCGTAGAGGGGGTTAGCACAGATACGCAGTATTTT.

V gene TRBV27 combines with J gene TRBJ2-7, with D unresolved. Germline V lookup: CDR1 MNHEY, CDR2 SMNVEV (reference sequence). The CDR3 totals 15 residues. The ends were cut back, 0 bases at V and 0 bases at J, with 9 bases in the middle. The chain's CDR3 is CASSLSKSNSYEQYF. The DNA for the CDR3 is TGTGCCAGCAGTTTATCAAAATCCAACTCCTACGAGCAGTACTTC.

The CDR3 here is CASTLGGLASLAQYF. The CDR3 DNA follows: TGTGCCAGCACCCTTGGGGGACTAGCAAGCCTTGCGCAGTATTTT. The rearrangement links TRBV5-6 to TRBJ2-3; the match to TRBD2 covers 9 bases. Germline assignment: CDR1 SGHDT and CDR2 YYEEEE. The CDR3 is 15 amino acids. After removal of 6 bases from V and 10 bases from J, the junction contained 15 bases not matched to a gene.

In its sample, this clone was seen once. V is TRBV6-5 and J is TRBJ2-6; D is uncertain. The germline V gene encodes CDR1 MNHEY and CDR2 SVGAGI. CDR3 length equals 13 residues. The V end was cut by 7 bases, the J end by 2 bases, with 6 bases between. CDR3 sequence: CASKGAGANVLTF. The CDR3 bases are TGTGCCAGCAAAGGAGCTGGGGCCAACGTCCTGACTTTC.

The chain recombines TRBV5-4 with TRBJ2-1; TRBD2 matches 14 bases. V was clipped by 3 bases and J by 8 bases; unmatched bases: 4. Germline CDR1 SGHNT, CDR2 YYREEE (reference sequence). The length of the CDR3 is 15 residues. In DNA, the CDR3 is TGTGCCAGCAGCTCCGGGACTAGCGGGAGTTATGAGCAGTTCTTC. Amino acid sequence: CASSSGTSGSYEQFF.

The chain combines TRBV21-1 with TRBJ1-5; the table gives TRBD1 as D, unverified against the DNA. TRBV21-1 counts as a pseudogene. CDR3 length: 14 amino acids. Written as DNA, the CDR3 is TGTGCCAGCAGAGACAGGGGGTTGTCTCAGCCCCAGCATTTT. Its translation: CASRDRGLSQPQHF.

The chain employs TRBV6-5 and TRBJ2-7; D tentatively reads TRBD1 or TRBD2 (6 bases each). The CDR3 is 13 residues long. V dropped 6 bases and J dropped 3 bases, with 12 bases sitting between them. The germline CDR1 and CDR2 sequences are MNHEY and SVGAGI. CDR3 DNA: TGTGCCAGCAGGGGGGGACACGACTACGAGCAGTACTTC. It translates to CASRGGHDYEQYF.